Listed here are 27 T cell receptor beta chains from one sample, sequenced in a study of blood T cells in healthy people across ages. Alongside a J-beta primer mix, a sample-barcoded 5' primer served in a second PCR lasting about 7 to 11 cycles. TCRdb reprocessed the 5' RACE reads with MiXCR, giving one entry per CDR3 protein. Among under 1,000,000 distinct CDR3 sequences, under 40% were seen once, and the ten largest hold 13%. Sequencing was performed on blood. The receptors derive from a man between 18 and 29 years old in good health.

The genes are TRBV7-3 and TRBJ2-6; a weak D match, TRBD1 (6 bases). The length of the CDR3 is 16 residues. Trimming left V 5 bases short and J 1 base short, with 12 bases between. Germline V lookup: CDR1 SGHTA, CDR2 FQGTGA. The CDR3 reads CASSQRRGSGANVLTF. DNA for the CDR3: TGTGCCAGCAGCCAAAGAAGGGGGTCTGGGGCCAACGTCCTGACTTTC.

This chain joins TRBV7-3 and TRBJ2-1; D is perhaps TRBD1 or TRBD2 (5 bases each). The CDR3 is 15 residues long. Germline lookup yields CDR1 SGHTA and CDR2 FQGTGA. V gave up 3 bases and J gave up 6 bases, with 15 bases separating them. CDR3 sequence: CASSFFPGAGNEQFF. CDR3 coding DNA: TGTGCCAGCAGCTTTTTCCCCGGGGCGGGCAATGAGCAGTTCTTC.

Remarks on this clonotype: This may stem from a read error, because a much larger clone lies one nucleotide away. V gene TRBV20-1 combines with J gene TRBJ2-5; 8 bases agree with TRBD2. Matching the DNA end better, TRBJ2-4 makes the J call doubtful. This CDR3 spans 12 amino acids. Germline V gene data show CDR1 as DFQATT and CDR2 as SNEGSKA (reference sequence). In DNA, the CDR3 is TGCAGGGCTGGACTAGCTAGTGGCATTCAGTACTTC. Its translation is CRAGLASGIQYF.

CDR3 in amino acids: CASSPTTSGYNEKLFF. CDR3 nucleotide sequence: TGTGCCAGCAGCCCCACAACCTCAGGCTACAATGAAAAACTGTTTTTT. The chain combines TRBV28 with TRBJ1-4; D remains unclear. Germline V gene sequence: CDR1 MDHEN, CDR2 SYDVKM. There are 16 residues in the CDR3. V was pared by 6 bases and J by 5 bases, with 19 bases between.

The V and J genes are TRBV27 and TRBJ2-7; weak D call: TRBD1 (6 bases). The V gene's germline CDR1 is MNHEY and CDR2 SMNVEV (reference sequence). The CDR3 consists of 12 residues. V dropped 4 bases and J dropped 6 bases, with 10 bases sitting between them. In nucleotides, the CDR3 is TGTGCCAGCAGTTACAGGGCCCGCGAGCAGTACTTC. Protein product: CASSYRAREQYF.

J is TRBJ1-2 and V is TRBV20-1, with D uncertain. This CDR3 spans 15 amino acids. V lost 4 bases to trimming and J lost 1 base, with 16 bases between them. Germline V CDR1 and CDR2: DFQATT, SNEGSKA (reference sequence). The CDR3 region is CSATSAPGDNYGYTF. CDR3 DNA: TGCAGTGCTACCAGCGCCCCCGGTGATAACTATGGCTACACCTTC.

This clonotype was found many times. This chain joins TRBV20-1 and TRBJ1-5; D unresolved. Trimming shortened V by 3 bases and J by 5 bases, and 11 bases separated the two germline ends. This CDR3 spans 13 amino acids. Germline V gives CDR1 DFQATT, CDR2 SNEGSKA (reference sequence). Here the CDR3 reads CSASGPADQPQHF. In DNA, the CDR3 is TGCAGTGCTAGCGGGCCCGCGGATCAGCCCCAGCATTTT.

This clonotype was detected only a few times. The chain carries TRBV7-9 and TRBJ2-1, with 11 bases identical to TRBD1. V shed 2 bases, J shed 2 bases, and the junction held 14 bases outside the gene matches. The length of the CDR3 is 20 residues. Germline V lookup: CDR1 SEHNR, CDR2 FQNEAQ (reference sequence). The CDR3 region has the DNA TGTGCCAGCAGCTTACCGGACAGGGGGCAGCGCAGGAGAGCCTACAATGAGCAGTTCTTC. Its translation: CASSLPDRGQRRRAYNEQFF.

Details on this clonotype: A junction end diverges from the germline sequence, so it may reflect a read error. The J gene is TRBJ2-3, the V gene TRBV7-9; 8 nucleotides align to TRBD2. The germline V gene has CDR1 SEHNR and CDR2 FQNEAQ (reference sequence). This CDR3 is built from 17 residues. In DNA form, the CDR3 reads TGTGCCAGCAGCGTCCTAATTAGCGGGATCCACACAAATACGCAGTATTTT. This translates into CASSVLISGIHTNTQYF. The variable domain in full, with the rest retrieved from reference TRBV7-9 and TRBJ2-3, is DTGVSQNPRHKITKRGQNVTFRCDPISEHNRLYWYRQTLGQGPEFLTYFQNEAQLEKSRLLSDRFSAERPKGSFSTLEIQRTEQGDSAMYLCASSVLISGIHTNTQYFGPGTRLTVL.

This clonotype was seen a handful of times. V is TRBV5-1 and J is TRBJ2-7; D unresolved. Germline V gene data show CDR1 as SGHRS and CDR2 as YFSETQ. Trimming left V 0 bases short and J 1 base short, with 20 bases between. CDR3 length: 18 residues. The CDR3 DNA follows: TGCGCCAGCAGCTTGGTTGGTGACACGAAATTCGGATCCTACGAGCAGTACTTC. It is translated as CASSLVGDTKFGSYEQYF. The full variable domain, completed using reference TRBV5-1 and TRBJ2-7, is KAGVTQTPRYLIKTRGQQVTLSCSPISGHRSVSWYQQTPGQGLQFLFEYFSETQRNKGNFPGRFSGRQFSNSRSEMNVSTLELGDSALYLCASSLVGDTKFGSYEQYFGPGTRLTVT.

This clonotype was found a few times. This chain connects TRBV4-1 to TRBJ1-1, with unresolved D. The germline gives CDR1 MGHRA, CDR2 YSYEKL. The CDR3 contains 15 residues. Trimming removed 2 bases at V and 5 bases at J, with 15 bases between. CDR3 sequence (DNA): TGCGCCAGCAGCCAACTTCGGGCGGGGAAGACTGAAGCTTTCTTT. Protein sequence: CASSQLRAGKTEAFF.

The V and J genes are TRBV20-1 and TRBJ2-7; 7 bases are a match to TRBD1. This CDR3 spans 14 amino acids. CDR1 and CDR2 from the germline V gene are DFQATT and SNEGSKA (reference sequence). V gave up 4 bases and J gave up 1 base; unmatched junction bases: 7. CDR3 protein: CSAIRTGLSYEQYF. The CDR3 nucleotides are TGCAGTGCTATCCGGACAGGCCTTTCCTACGAGCAGTACTTC.

This clonotype was detected many times. The chain combines TRBV15 with TRBJ2-3, with D uncertain. CDR1 and CDR2 (germline): LNHNV, YYDKDF (reference sequence). The V gene lost 1 base and the J gene lost 4 bases, with 9 bases spanning the gap. The CDR3 has 14 amino acids. The chain's CDR3 is CATSRAGKPDTQYF. CDR3 DNA: TGTGCCACCAGCAGAGCGGGTAAGCCAGATACGCAGTATTTT.

In its sample, this clonotype was seen a few times. The gene calls are TRBV11-2 and TRBJ1-6; 8 bases agree with TRBD1. With V trimmed by 2 bases and J by 10 bases, 7 bases remained unmatched. The length of the CDR3 is 15 residues. Germline assignment: CDR1 SGHAT and CDR2 FQNNGV. The CDR3 region has the DNA TGTGCCAGCAGCTTAAGTGGACAGGGAGGCTCACCCCTCCACTTT. Its translation is CASSLSGQGGSPLHF.

The chain links TRBV7-3 to TRBJ2-7, with TRBD1 identical over 9 bases. CDR3 size: 15 residues. Germline V CDR1 and CDR2: SGHTA, FQGTGA. V lost 5 bases to trimming and J lost 1 base; unmatched junction nucleotides: 6. CDR3 amino acids: CASSPTGGWSYEQYF. The CDR3, as DNA: TGTGCCAGCAGCCCAACAGGGGGCTGGTCCTACGAGCAGTACTTC.

This clonotype was detected only once. A much larger clone sits a single nucleotide away, making a read error possible. The chain links TRBV4-1 to TRBJ2-3; the match to TRBD2 covers 7 bases. CDR3 length equals 16 residues. Germline CDR1 and CDR2: MGHRA and YSYEKL. The CDR3 protein is CAGSQPTSDPTDTQYF. CDR3 coding DNA: TGCGCCGGCAGCCAGCCTACTAGCGATCCGACAGATACGCAGTATTTT.

The chain recombines TRBV9 with TRBJ2-3; tentatively, D is TRBD1 (7 bases). V was trimmed by 3 bases and J by 0 bases, leaving 17 bases between them. Germline CDR1 SGDLS, CDR2 YYNGEE. The CDR3 has 17 residues. CDR3 sequence (DNA): TGTGCCAGCAGCGCGAGCTACAGGGGACTTAGCACAGATACGCAGTATTTT. This sequence encodes CASSASYRGLSTDTQYF.

This clonotype was recorded once. V and J are TRBV29-1 and TRBJ2-2; D not resolved. V dropped 4 bases and J dropped 2 bases, with 5 bases sitting between them. Germline lookup yields CDR1 SQVTM and CDR2 ANQGSEA. This CDR3 is 12 amino acids long. The CDR3 is CSVGLNTGELFF. The CDR3 nucleotides are TGCAGCGTTGGACTTAACACCGGGGAGCTGTTTTTT.

This clonotype came up a few times. The chain carries TRBV7-9 and TRBJ1-2, with a possible D match to TRBD1 (6 bases). The germline V gene encodes CDR1 SEHNR and CDR2 FQNEAQ (reference sequence). V was cut by 6 bases and J by 6 bases, with 17 bases left in between. The CDR3 sequence is 14 residues long. The CDR3 here is CASRSARGGHGYTF. The CDR3 DNA reads as TGTGCCAGCAGGTCAGCTCGGGGGGGCCATGGCTACACCTTC.

The sample holds a few counts of this clonotype. The chain is built from TRBV20-1 and TRBJ2-4; 7 nucleotides match TRBD1. Trimming at V came to 1 base and at J to 0 bases, leaving 6 bases not matched to a gene. The CDR3 runs 16 residues. CDR1 and CDR2 (germline): DFQATT, SNEGSKA (reference sequence). The CDR3 loop is CSARAWDSGAKNIQYF. The CDR3 nucleotides read TGCAGTGCTAGAGCATGGGACAGCGGAGCCAAAAACATTCAGTACTTC.

This clonotype came up a few times. V is TRBV28 and J is TRBJ1-5, with 7 bases lining up with TRBD1. The ends lost 5 bases at V and 7 bases at J; junction bases unmatched: 11. CDR1 is MDHEN, CDR2 SYDVKM, per germline. The CDR3 contains 15 residues. The CDR3 is CASSPGQDLWQPQHF. The CDR3 nucleotides are TGTGCCAGCAGTCCAGGACAGGATTTGTGGCAGCCCCAGCATTTT.

The chain links TRBV7-9 to TRBJ2-7; D is ambiguous. Between the trimmed V and J ends, which lost 0 bases and 2 bases, there was a span of 8 bases. The CDR3 is made up of 14 amino acids. Germline CDR1 reads SEHNR; CDR2 reads FQNEAQ (reference sequence). CDR3 sequence reads: CASSLAQRTYEQYF. CDR3 DNA: TGTGCCAGCAGCTTAGCCCAGAGAACCTACGAGCAGTACTTC.

The CDR3 DNA sequence: TGCAGCGGGACAGAGTCCTACGAGCGGTACTTC. This encodes CSGTESYERYF. The rearrangement uses TRBV29-1 and TRBJ2-4; weak D call: TRBD1 (6 bases). The CDR3 is 11 residues long. Germline CDR1 reads SQVTM; CDR2 reads ANQGSEA. V gave up 7 bases and J gave up 15 bases, with 19 bases separating them.

This clonotype was found a few times. The rearrangement links TRBV11-2 to TRBJ2-1; TRBD1 matches 9 bases. CDR3 length equals 18 residues. In germline, CDR1 is SGHAT, CDR2 FQNNGV. The V and J ends lost 1 base and 4 bases, in that order; junction bases with no gene match: 11. CDR3: CASSLALGTGWRYNEQFF. DNA of the CDR3: TGTGCCAGCAGCTTAGCCTTAGGGACAGGGTGGCGGTACAATGAGCAGTTCTTC.

The rearrangement joins TRBV30 to TRBJ2-1; D uncertain. The germline V and J ends were trimmed by 0 bases and 0 bases, with 9 bases remaining between them. CDR1 and CDR2 from the germline V gene are GTSNPN and SVGIG (reference sequence). There are 15 residues in the CDR3. CDR3 in amino acids: CAWSVDPLSYNEQFF. CDR3 nucleotide sequence: TGTGCCTGGAGTGTGGACCCACTCTCCTACAATGAGCAGTTCTTC.

This clonotype was seen a handful of times. The CDR3 coding sequence is TGCGCCAGCAGCCTACTAGGACAGGGAGGTTCACCCCTCCACTTT. This gives the protein CASSLLGQGGSPLHF. The chain uses TRBV5-1 and TRBJ1-6; 8 nucleotides line up with TRBD1. Germline-derived CDR1 and CDR2 are SGHRS and YFSETQ. With V trimmed by 4 bases and J by 9 bases, 9 bases remained unmatched. The CDR3 has 15 residues.

The chain couples TRBV2 to TRBJ1-1; 9 bases match TRBD1. The CDR3 spans 17 residues. V trimming: 7 bases; J trimming: 3 bases; junction bases outside the gene matches: 15. Per the germline V gene, CDR1 is SNHLY and CDR2 is FYNNEI. DNA of the CDR3: TGTGCCAGCAAGGTATCCGTGGACAGGGGAGGGGACACTGAAGCTTTCTTT. Translating it yields CASKVSVDRGGDTEAFF.